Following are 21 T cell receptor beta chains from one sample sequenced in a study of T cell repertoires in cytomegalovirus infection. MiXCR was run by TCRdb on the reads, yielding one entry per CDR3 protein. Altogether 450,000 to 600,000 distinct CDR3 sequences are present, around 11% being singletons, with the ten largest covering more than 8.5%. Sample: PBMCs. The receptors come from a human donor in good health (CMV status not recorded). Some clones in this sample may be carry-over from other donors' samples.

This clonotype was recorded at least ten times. The CDR3 spells CASSFGTLTQYF. CDR3 in DNA: TGTGCCAGCAGTTTCGGAACGCTGACCCAGTACTTC. The chain links TRBV12-3 or TRBV12-4 to TRBJ2-5; D is undetermined. V dropped 3 bases and J dropped 7 bases, with 9 bases sitting between them. The CDR3 is made up of 12 amino acids.

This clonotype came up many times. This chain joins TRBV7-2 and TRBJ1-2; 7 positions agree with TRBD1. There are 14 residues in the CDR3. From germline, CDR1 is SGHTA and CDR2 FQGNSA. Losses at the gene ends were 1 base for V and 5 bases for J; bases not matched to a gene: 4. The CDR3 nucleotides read TGTGCCAGCAGCTTAGAGGGGGCTCGTTATGGCTACACCTTC. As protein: CASSLEGARYGYTF.

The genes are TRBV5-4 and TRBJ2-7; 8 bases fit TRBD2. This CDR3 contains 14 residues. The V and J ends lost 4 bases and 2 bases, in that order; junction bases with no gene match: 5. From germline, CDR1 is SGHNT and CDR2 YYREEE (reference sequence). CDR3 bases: TGTGCCAGCAGCCCCGCCGGGAGGGCCTACGAGCAGTACTTC. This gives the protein CASSPAGRAYEQYF.

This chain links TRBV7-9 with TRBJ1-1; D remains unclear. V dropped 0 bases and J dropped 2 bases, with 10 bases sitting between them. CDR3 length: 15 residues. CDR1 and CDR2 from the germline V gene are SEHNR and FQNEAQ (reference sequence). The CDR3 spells CASSLAPYRNTEAFF. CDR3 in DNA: TGTGCCAGCAGCTTAGCCCCTTATCGTAACACTGAAGCTTTCTTT.

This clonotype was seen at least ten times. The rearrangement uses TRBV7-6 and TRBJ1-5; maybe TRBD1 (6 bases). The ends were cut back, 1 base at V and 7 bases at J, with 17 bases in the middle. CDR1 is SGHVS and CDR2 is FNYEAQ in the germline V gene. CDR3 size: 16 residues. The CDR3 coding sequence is TGTGCCAGCAGCTTAGGGACAGTGGGCTCTAGGCAGCCCCAGCATTTT. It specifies CASSLGTVGSRQPQHF. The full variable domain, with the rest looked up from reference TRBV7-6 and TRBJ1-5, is GAGVSQSPRYKVTKRGQDVALRCDPISGHVSLYWYRQALGQGPEFLTYFNYEAQQDKSGLPNDRFSAERPEGSISTLTIQRTEQRDSAMYRCASSLGTVGSRQPQHFGDGTRLSIL.

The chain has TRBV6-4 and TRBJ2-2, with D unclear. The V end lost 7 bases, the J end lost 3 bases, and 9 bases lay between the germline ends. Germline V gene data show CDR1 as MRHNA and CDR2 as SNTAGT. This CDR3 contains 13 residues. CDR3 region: CASTNTDTGELFF. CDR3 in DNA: TGTGCCAGCACTAACACGGACACCGGGGAGCTGTTTTTT.

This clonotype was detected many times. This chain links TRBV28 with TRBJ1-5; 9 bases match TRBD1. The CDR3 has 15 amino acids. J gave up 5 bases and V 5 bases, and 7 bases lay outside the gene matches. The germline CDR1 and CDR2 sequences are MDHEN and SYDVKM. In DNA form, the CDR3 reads TGTGCCAGCAGTAGGACAGGGGTAGTCCATCAGCCCCAGCATTTT. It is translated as CASSRTGVVHQPQHF.

The CDR3 here is CASSDLISTDTQYF. The CDR3 coding sequence is TGTGCCAGCAGTGACTTGATTAGCACAGATACGCAGTATTTT. The V call is TRBV6-6, the J call TRBJ2-3; D unresolved. Trimming removed 5 bases at V and 0 bases at J, with 9 bases between. The CDR3 has 14 amino acids. Germline CDR1 reads MNHNY; CDR2 reads SVGAGI (reference sequence).

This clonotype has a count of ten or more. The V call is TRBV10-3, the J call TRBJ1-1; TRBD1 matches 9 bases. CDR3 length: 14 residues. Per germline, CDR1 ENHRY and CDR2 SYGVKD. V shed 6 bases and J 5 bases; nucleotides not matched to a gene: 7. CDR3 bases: TGTGCCATCAGACCACAGGGGGCTATGACTGAAGCTTTCTTT. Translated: CAIRPQGAMTEAFF.

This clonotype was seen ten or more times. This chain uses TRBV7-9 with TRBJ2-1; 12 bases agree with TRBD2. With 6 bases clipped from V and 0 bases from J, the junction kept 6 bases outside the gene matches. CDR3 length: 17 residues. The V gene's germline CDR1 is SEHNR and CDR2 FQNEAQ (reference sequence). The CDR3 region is CASRASGRARSYNEQFF. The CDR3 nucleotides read TGTGCCAGCAGGGCTAGCGGGAGGGCCCGCTCCTACAATGAGCAGTTCTTC.

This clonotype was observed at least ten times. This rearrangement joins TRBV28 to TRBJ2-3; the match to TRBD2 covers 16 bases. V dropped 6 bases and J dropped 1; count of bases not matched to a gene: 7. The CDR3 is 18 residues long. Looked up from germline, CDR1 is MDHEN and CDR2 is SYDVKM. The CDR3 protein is CASSPGLAGGPGTDTQYF. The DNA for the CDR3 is TGTGCCAGCAGCCCGGGACTAGCGGGAGGGCCCGGCACAGATACGCAGTATTTT.

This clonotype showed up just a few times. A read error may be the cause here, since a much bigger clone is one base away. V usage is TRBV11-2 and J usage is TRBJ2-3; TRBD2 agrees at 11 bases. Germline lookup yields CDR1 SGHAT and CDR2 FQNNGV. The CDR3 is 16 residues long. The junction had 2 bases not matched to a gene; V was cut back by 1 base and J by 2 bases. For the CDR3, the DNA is TGTGCCAGCAGCTTAGGACTAGCGGGGAACACAGATACGCAGTATTTT. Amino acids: CASSLGLAGNTDTQYF.

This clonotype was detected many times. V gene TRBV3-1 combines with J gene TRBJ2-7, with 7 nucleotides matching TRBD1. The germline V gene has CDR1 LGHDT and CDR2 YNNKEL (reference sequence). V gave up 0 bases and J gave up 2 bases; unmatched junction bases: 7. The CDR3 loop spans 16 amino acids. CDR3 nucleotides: TGTGCCAGCAGCCAAGATGTCACAGGGGTTGCCTACGAGCAGTACTTC. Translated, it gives CASSQDVTGVAYEQYF.

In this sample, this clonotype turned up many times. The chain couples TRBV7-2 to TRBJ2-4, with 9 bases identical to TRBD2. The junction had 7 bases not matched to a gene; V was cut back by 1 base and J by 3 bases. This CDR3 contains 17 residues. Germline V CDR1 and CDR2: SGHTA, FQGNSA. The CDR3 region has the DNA TGTGCCAGCAGCTTAGTTGCGGGGGGGCGTGGCAAAAACATTCAGTACTTC. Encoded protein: CASSLVAGGRGKNIQYF.

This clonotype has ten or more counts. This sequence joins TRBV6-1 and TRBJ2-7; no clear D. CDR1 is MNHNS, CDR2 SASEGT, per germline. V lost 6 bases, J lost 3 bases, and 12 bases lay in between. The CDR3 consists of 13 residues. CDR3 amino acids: CASSPGPDYEQYF. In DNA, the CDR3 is TGTGCCAGCAGCCCGGGTCCCGACTACGAGCAGTACTTC.

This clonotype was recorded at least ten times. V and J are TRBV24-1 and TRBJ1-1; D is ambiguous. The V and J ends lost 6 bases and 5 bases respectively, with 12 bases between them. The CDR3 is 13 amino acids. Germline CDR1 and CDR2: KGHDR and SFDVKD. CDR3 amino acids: CATSKEGGTEAFF. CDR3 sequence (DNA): TGTGCCACCAGTAAGGAGGGAGGGACTGAAGCTTTCTTT.

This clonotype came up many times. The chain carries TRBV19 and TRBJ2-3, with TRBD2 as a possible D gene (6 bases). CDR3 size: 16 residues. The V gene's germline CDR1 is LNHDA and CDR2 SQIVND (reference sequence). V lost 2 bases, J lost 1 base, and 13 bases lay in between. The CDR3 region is CASSIFSGAGTDTQYF. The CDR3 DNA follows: TGTGCCAGTAGTATATTCTCGGGAGCGGGCACAGATACGCAGTATTTT. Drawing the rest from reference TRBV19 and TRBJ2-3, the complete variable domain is DGGITQSPKYLFRKEGQNVTLSCEQNLNHDAMYWYRQDPGQGLRLIYYSQIVNDFQKGDIAEGYSVSREKKESFPLTVTSAQKNPTAFYLCASSIFSGAGTDTQYFGPGTRLTVL.

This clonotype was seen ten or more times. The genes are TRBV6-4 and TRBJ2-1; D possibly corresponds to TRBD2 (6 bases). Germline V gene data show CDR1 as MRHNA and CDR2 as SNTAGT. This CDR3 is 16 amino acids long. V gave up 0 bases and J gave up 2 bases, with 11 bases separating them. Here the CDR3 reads CASSDSGLNPYNEQFF. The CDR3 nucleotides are TGTGCCAGCAGTGACTCGGGACTTAACCCCTACAATGAGCAGTTCTTC.

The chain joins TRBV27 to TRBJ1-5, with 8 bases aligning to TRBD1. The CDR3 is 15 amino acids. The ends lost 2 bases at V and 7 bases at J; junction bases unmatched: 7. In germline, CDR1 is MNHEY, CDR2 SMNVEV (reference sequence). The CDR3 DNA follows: TGTGCCAGCAGTTTAACTAGACAGGGGCGCCAGCCCCAGCATTTT. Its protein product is CASSLTRQGRQPQHF.

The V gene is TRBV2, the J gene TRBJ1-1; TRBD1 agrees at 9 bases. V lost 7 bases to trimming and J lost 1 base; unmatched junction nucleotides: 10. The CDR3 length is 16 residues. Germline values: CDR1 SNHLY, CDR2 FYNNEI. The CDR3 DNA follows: TGTGCCAGCAACGTCGGGACAGGGTACGCGAACACTGAAGCTTTCTTT. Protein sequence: CASNVGTGYANTEAFF.

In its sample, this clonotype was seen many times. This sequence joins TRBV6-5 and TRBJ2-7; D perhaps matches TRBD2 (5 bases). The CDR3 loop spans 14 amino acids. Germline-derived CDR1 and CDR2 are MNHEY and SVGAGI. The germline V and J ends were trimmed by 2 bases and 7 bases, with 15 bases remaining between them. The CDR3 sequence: CASSYTRPDGEQYF. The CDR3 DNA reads TGTGCCAGCAGTTACACTAGACCGGATGGAGAGCAGTACTTC.